The rows below give T cell receptor beta chains drawn from one sample of a study of OX40 agonist ivuxolimab in advanced cancers. Here immunoSEQ multiplex PCR was the method, and the copy in TCRdb shows in-frame clones only, minus some. Counted here are tens of thousands of clones, under 90% occurring once; the ten biggest clones make up roughly 1.1%. This material consisted of CD4+ or CD8+ T cells sorted from blood, taken in a trial of the OX40 agonist ivuxolimab. The receptors were gathered from an adult with an advanced solid tumor such as melanoma, head and neck, liver or kidney cancer. Both conserved end residues are part of each CDR3. D genes are given only for firm matches. Size tells how often a clone was seen (once, few, many) or the class of an expanded clone, and some rows leave it out.

size,J,D,V,CDR3,DNA
NA,TRBJ2-7,NA,TRBV7-2,CASSLGSRVFRSEQYF,TGTGCCAGCAGCTTAGGGTCGCGGGTGTTCAGATCCGAGCAGTACTTC
NA,TRBJ2-1,TRBD2,TRBV7-2,CASSSVAGGQQAQFF,TGTGCCAGCAGCTCGGTAGCGGGGGGGCAGCAGGCGCAGTTCTTC
NA,TRBJ2-1,NA,TRBV5-1,CASSFIQLSSYNEQFF,TGCGCCAGCAGCTTCATACAATTAAGCTCCTACAATGAGCAGTTCTTC
NA,TRBJ1-1,TRBD1,TRBV5-1,CASSLVPGQGAEAFF,TGCGCCAGCAGCTTGGTGCCGGGACAGGGCGCTGAAGCTTTCTTT
NA,TRBJ1-2,TRBD1,TRBV23-1,CASSPDRLNYGYTF,TGCGCCAGCAGCCCGGACAGGCTCAACTATGGCTACACCTTC
NA,TRBJ1-2,TRBD1,TRBV15,CATSRDGPRGGDYGYTF,TGTGCCACCAGCAGAGATGGACCCAGGGGGGGGGACTATGGCTACACCTTC
few,TRBJ2-1,NA,TRBV5-1,CASSLERSDEQFF,TGCGCCAGCAGCTTGGAACGCTCTGATGAGCAGTTCTTC
NA,TRBJ2-1,TRBD1,TRBV14,CASSTLGQGYNEQFF,TGTGCCAGCAGCACCCTCGGACAGGGCTACAATGAGCAGTTCTTC
NA,TRBJ2-3,NA,TRBV11-3,CASSAGGHTTDTQYF,TGTGCCAGCAGCGCCGGGGGACACACCACAGATACGCAGTATTTT
NA,TRBJ2-7,TRBD1,TRBV4-3,CASSQEGTGGYEQYF,TGCGCCAGCAGCCAAGAGGGGACAGGGGGCTACGAGCAGTACTTC
NA,TRBJ2-2,TRBD1,TRBV18,CASSPDRGLNTGELFF,TGTGCCAGCTCACCAGACAGGGGGCTTAACACCGGGGAGCTGTTTTTT
NA,TRBJ2-3,TRBD1,TRBV6-6,CASSYYGQGADTQYF,TGTGCCAGCAGTTACTATGGACAGGGGGCAGATACGCAGTATTTT
NA,TRBJ2-3,NA,TRBV4-3,CASSQYTAGDTQYF,TGCGCCAGCAGCCAATATACAGCGGGCGATACGCAGTATTTT
NA,TRBJ2-3,NA,TRBV11-2,CASSLDVGGLTDTQYF,TGTGCCAGCAGCTTAGATGTGGGGGGGCTGACAGATACGCAGTATTTT
once,TRBJ1-5,NA,TRBV9,CASMSRKVGDQPQHF,TGTGCCAGCATGTCAAGGAAGGTCGGAGATCAGCCCCAGCATTTT
few,TRBJ1-2,TRBD1,TRBV5-4,CASIDWRRGQGSANYGYTF,TGTGCCAGCATCGATTGGCGTCGGGGACAGGGTAGCGCTAACTATGGCTACACCTTC
NA,TRBJ2-3,NA,TRBV5-4,CASRPREHSTDTQYF,TGTGCCAGCCGCCCCAGGGAGCATAGCACAGATACGCAGTATTTT
NA,TRBJ1-1,NA,TRBV2,CASSALKGFTEAFF,TGTGCCAGCAGCGCTTTGAAAGGGTTCACTGAAGCTTTCTTT
NA,TRBJ1-4,NA,TRBV30,CAWRHRTNEKLFF,TGTGCCTGGAGACACCGAACTAATGAAAAACTGTTTTTT
NA,TRBJ2-6,NA,TRBV28,CASTEPSGANVLTF,TGTGCCAGCACCGAACCCTCTGGGGCCAACGTCCTGACTTTC
NA,TRBJ2-2,NA,TRBV4-3,CASSQVRGADTGELFF,TGCGCCAGCAGCCAAGTTCGGGGGGCGGACACCGGGGAGCTGTTTTTT
NA,TRBJ2-3,NA,TRBV5-1,CASSYWDSTDTQYF,TGCGCCAGCAGTTATTGGGACAGCACAGATACGCAGTATTTT
NA,TRBJ2-2,NA,TRBV28,CASRKAGTENTGELFF,TGTGCCAGCAGGAAAGCCGGGACCGAGAACACCGGGGAGCTGTTTTTT
NA,TRBJ2-6,TRBD1,TRBV19,CASTGQEISGANVLTF,TGTGCCAGTACGGGACAGGAGATCTCTGGGGCCAACGTCCTGACTTTC
NA,TRBJ1-5,NA,TRBV6-5,CASSNGQINQPQHF,TGTGCCAGCAGTAACGGACAGATCAATCAGCCCCAGCATTTT
NA,TRBJ2-2,TRBD1,TRBV6-4,CASSTGTGNTGELFF,TGTGCCAGCAGCACCGGGACAGGGAACACCGGGGAGCTGTTTTTT
few,TRBJ1-2,NA,TRBV10-3,CAISDQGGWGYTF,TGTGCCATCAGCGACCAGGGTGGTTGGGGCTACACCTTC
NA,TRBJ1-4,NA,TRBV10-3,CAISDLRAGSNEKLFF,TGTGCCATCAGTGACCTCCGGGCGGGCTCTAATGAAAAACTGTTTTTT
NA,TRBJ1-6,NA,TRBV7-3,CASSPDPLGGGSPLHF,TGTGCCAGCAGCCCGGACCCCCTCGGAGGCGGTTCACCCCTCCACTTT
NA,TRBJ1-2,TRBD1,TRBV18,CASSPGAAGGYGYTF,TGTGCCAGCTCACCCGGGGCCGCAGGGGGCTATGGCTACACCTTC
NA,TRBJ2-2,NA,TRBV10-1,CASSDRGTGELFF,TGCGCCAGCAGTGATCGAGGGACCGGGGAGCTGTTTTTT
few,TRBJ1-4,NA,TRBV2,CASEVGRGTNEKLFF,TGTGCCAGCGAAGTGGGGCGCGGAACTAATGAAAAACTGTTTTTT
NA,TRBJ1-5,NA,TRBV28,CASRFAGRDQPQHF,TGTGCCAGCCGATTTGCGGGACGGGATCAGCCCCAGCATTTT
NA,TRBJ1-6,NA,TRBV7-2,CASSLAQGMPASPLHF,TGTGCCAGCAGCTTAGCGCAGGGTATGCCGGCTTCACCCCTCCACTTT
NA,TRBJ1-1,NA,TRBV7-9,CASALGEAEAFF,TGTGCCAGCGCTCTCGGGGAGGCTGAAGCTTTCTTT
few,TRBJ2-5,TRBD1,TRBV6-5,CASSRTGVVETQYF,TGTGCCAGCAGTAGGACAGGGGTAGTAGAGACCCAGTACTTC
NA,TRBJ2-3,NA,TRBV7-9,CASSPQRAGDTQYF,TGTGCCAGCAGCCCGCAGCGAGCTGGAGATACGCAGTATTTT
NA,TRBJ2-5,NA,TRBV5-1,CATGEVAEETQYF,TGCGCCACCGGGGAGGTAGCGGAAGAGACCCAGTACTTC
NA,TRBJ2-5,NA,TRBV7-6,CASSLVGGGGETQYF,TGTGCCAGCAGCTTAGTTGGCGGCGGCGGAGAGACCCAGTACTTC
NA,TRBJ1-2,NA,TRBV6-5,CASSYRGRDGYTF,TGTGCCAGCAGTTACCGGGGGCGAGATGGCTACACCTTC